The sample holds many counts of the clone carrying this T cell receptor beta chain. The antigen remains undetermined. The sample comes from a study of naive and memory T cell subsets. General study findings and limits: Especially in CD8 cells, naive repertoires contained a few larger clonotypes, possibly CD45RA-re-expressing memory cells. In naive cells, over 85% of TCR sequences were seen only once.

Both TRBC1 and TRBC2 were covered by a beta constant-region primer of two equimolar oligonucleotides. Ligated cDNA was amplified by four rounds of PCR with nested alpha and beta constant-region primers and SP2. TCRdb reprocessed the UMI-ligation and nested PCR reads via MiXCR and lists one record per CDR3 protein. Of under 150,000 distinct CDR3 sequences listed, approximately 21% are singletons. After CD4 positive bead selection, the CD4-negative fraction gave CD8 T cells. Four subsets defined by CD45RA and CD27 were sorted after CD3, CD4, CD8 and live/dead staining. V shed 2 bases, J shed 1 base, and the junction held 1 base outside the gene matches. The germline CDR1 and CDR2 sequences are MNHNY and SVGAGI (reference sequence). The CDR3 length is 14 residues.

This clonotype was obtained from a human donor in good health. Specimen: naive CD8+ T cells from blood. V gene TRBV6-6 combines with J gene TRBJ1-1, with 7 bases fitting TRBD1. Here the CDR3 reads CASSYEGANTEAFF. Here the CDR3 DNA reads TGTGCCAGCAGTTACGAGGGGGCGAACACTGAAGCTTTCTTT.